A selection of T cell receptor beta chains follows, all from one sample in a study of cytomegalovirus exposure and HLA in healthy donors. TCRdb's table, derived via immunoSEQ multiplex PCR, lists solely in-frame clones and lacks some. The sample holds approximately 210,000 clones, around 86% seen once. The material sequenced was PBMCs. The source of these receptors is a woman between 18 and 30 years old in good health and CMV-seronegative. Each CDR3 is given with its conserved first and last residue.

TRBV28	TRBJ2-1	CASSRTTPNEQFF
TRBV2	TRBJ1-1	CASSPDRESTEAFF
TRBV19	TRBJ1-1	CASGRGGRTEAFF
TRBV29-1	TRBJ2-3	CSVRGASGSTDTQYF
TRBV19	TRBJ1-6	CASTPQGSYNSPLHF
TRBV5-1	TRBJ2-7	CASRPGLAAYEQYF
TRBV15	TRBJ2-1	CATSRAVDGTSLPNYNEQFF
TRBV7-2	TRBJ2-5	CASSLGLLRQETQYF
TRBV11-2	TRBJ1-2	CASSPGQDYGYTF
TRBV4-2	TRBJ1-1	CASSQKPGVNTEAFF
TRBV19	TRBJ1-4	CASSETGGAKKLFF
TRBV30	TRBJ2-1	CAWIIGEGAVYNEQFF
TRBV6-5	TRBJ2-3	CASSRGSTDTQYF
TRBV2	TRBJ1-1	CASRDNGRRLEAFF
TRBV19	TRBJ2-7	CASSPRQGSNPFYEQYF
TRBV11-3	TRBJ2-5	CASSLSYTGTSGGLQETQYF
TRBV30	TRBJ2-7	CAWSLRYEQYF
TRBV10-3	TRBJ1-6	CATLGQYGSSYNSPLHF
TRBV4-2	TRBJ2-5	CASSQDLAGGRETQYF
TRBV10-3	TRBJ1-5	CAISESEAIGQPQHF
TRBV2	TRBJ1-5	CASSGTGGFSQPQHF
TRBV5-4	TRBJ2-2	CASSPHSGYNTGELFF
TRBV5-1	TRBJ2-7	CASTLAGGPDSEQYF
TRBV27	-	CASSLLAGQVTYEQYF
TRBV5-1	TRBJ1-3	CASSVGDRGGNTIYF
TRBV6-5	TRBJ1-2	CASSYLGQGNYGYTF
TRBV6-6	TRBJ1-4	CASSYQNPGINEKLFF
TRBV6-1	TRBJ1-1	CASSEEVTGAGTEAFF
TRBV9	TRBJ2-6	CASSVSSSGANVLTF
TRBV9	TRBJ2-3	CASSVEAGGSTDTQYF
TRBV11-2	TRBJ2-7	CASSLPDTSYEQYF
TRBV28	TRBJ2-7	CASSGIAYEQYF